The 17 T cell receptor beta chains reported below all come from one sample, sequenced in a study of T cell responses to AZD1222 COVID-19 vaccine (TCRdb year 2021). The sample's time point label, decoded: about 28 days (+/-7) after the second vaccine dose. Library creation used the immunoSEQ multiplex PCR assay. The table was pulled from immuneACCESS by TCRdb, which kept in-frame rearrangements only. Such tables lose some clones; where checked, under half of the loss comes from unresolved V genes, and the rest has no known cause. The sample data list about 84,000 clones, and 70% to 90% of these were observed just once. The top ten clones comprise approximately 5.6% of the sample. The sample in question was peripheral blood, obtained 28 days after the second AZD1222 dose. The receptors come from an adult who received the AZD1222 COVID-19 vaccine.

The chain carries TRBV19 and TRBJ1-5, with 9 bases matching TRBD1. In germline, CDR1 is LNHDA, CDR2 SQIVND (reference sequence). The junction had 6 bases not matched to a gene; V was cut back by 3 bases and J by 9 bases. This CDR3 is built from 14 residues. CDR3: CASSIPGQGWPQHF. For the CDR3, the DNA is TGTGCCAGTAGTATCCCCGGACAGGGGTGGCCCCAGCATTTT.

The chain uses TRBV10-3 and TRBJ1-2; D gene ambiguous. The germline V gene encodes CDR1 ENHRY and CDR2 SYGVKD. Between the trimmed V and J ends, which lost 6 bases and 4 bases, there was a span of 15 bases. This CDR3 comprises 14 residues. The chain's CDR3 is CAIRETTEGYGYTF. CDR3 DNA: TGTGCCATCAGGGAGACGACGGAAGGCTATGGCTACACCTTC.

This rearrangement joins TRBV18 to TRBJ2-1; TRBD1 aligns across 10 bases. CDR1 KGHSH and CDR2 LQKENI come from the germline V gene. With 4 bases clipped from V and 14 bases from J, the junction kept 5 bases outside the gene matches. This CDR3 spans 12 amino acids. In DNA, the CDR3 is TGTGCCAGCTCACTTTATGGACAGGGGGAGTTCTTC. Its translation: CASSLYGQGEFF.

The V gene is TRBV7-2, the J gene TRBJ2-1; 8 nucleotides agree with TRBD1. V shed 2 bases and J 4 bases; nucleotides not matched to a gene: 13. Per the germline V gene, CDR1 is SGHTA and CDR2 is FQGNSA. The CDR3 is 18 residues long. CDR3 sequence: CASSLRPNRQGQYNEQFF. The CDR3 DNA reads TGTGCCAGCAGCTTACGACCTAACCGACAGGGGCAGTACAATGAGCAGTTCTTC. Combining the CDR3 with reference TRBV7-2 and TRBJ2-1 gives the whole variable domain GAGVSQSPSNKVTEKGKDVELRCDPISGHTALYWYRQSLGQGLEFLIYFQGNSAPDKSGLPSDRFSAERTGGSVSTLTIQRTQQEDSAVYLCASSLRPNRQGQYNEQFFGPGTRLTVL.

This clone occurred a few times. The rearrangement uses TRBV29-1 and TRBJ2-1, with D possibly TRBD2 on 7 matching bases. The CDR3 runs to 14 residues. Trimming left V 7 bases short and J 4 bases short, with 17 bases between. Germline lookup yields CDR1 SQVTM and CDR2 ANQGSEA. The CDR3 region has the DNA TGCAGCGCGCGGGAAGGGGGGGTATACAATGAGCAGTTCTTC. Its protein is CSAREGGVYNEQFF.

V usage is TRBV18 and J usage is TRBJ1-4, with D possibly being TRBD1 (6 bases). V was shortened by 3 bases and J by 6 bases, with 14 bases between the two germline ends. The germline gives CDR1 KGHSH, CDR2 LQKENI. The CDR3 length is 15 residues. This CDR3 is CASSPRQGRDEKLFF. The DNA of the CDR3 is TGTGCCAGCTCACCGCGTCAGGGGCGGGATGAAAAACTGTTTTTT.

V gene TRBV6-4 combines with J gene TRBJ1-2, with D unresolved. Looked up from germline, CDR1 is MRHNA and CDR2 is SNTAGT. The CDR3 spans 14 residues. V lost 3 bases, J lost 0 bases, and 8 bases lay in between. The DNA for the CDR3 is TGTGCCAGCAGTGATTTGGCAGCTAACTATGGCTACACCTTC. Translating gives CASSDLAANYGYTF.

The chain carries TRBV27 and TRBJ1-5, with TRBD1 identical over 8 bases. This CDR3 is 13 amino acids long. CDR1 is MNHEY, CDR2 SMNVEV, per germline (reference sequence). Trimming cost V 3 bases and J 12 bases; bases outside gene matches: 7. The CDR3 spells CASSFRDRWDQHF. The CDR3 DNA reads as TGTGCCAGCAGTTTTAGGGACAGGTGGGACCAGCATTTT.

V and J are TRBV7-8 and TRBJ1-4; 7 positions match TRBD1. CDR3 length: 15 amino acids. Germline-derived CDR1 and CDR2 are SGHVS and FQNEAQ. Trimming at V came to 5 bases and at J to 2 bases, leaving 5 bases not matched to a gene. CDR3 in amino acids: CASSGPTGTNEKLFF. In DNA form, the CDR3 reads TGTGCCAGCAGCGGTCCGACAGGGACTAATGAAAAACTGTTTTTT.

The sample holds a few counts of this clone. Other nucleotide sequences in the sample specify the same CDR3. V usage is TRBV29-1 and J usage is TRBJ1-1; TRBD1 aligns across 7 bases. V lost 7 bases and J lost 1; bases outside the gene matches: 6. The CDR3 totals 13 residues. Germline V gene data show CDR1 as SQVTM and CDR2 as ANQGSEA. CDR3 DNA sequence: TGCAGCGCTTACAGGGGAGGGAACACTGAAGCTTTCTTT. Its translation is CSAYRGGNTEAFF.

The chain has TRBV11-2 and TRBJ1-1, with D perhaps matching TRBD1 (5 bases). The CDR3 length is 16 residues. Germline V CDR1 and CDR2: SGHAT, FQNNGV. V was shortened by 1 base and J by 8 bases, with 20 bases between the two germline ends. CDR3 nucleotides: TGTGCCAGCAGCTTAGGGCAGGGCCCCACACGTCGGGAAGCTTTCTTT. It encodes CASSLGQGPTRREAFF.

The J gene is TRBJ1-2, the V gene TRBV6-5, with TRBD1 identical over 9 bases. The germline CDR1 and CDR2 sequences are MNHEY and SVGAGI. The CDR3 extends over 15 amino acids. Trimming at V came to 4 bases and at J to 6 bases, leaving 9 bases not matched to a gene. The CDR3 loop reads CASSSRTGAPDGYTF. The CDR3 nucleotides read TGTGCCAGCAGTTCTCGGACAGGGGCCCCTGATGGCTACACCTTC.

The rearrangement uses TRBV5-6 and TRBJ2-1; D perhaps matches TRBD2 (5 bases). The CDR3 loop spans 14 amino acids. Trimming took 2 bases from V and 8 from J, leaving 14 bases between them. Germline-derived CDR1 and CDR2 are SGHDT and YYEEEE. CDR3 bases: TGTGCCAGCAGCTTAACGGGAACAAACGATGAGCAGTTCTTC. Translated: CASSLTGTNDEQFF.

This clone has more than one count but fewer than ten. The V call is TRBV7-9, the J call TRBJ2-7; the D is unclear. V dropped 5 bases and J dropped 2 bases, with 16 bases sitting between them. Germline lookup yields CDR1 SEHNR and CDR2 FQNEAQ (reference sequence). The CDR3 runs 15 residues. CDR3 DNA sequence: TGTGCCAGCAGCGCAGCCGGAGCCCTCACCTACGAGCAGTACTTC. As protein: CASSAAGALTYEQYF.

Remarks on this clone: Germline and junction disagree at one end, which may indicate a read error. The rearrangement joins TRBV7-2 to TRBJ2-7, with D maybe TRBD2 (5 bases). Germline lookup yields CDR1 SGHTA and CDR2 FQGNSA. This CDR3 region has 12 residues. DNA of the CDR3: TGTGCCAGCAGTGCTAGCTCCCACGAGCAGTACTTC. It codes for CASSASSHEQYF.

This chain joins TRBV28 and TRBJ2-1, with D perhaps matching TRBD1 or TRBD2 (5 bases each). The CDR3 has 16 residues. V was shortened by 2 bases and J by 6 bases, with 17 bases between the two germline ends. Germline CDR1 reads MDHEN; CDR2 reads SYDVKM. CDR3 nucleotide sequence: TGTGCCAGCAGTTTAGGGGGTCTCCCAAGGCTCAATGAGCAGTTCTTC. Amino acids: CASSLGGLPRLNEQFF. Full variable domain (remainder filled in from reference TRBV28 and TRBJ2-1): DVKVTQSSRYLVKRTGEKVFLECVQDMDHENMFWYRQDPGLGLRLIYFSYDVKMKEKGDIPEGYSVSREKKERFSLILESASTNQTSMYLCASSLGGLPRLNEQFFGPGTRLTVL.

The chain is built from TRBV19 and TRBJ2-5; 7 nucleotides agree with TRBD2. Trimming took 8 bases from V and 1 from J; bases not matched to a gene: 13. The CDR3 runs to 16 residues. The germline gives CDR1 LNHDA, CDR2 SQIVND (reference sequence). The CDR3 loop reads CASGGRGRGIQETQYF. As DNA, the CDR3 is TGTGCCAGTGGGGGACGAGGGCGGGGGATCCAAGAGACCCAGTACTTC.